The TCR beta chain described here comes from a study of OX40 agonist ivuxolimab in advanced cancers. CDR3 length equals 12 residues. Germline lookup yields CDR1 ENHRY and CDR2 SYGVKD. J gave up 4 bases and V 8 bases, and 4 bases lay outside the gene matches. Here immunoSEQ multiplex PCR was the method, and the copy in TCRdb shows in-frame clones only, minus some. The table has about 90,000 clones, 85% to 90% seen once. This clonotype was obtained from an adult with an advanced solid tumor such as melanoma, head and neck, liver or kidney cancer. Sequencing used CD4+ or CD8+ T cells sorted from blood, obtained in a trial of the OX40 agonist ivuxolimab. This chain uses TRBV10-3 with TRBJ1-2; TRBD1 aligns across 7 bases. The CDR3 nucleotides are TGTGCCATCGCAGGGACAGCCTATGGCTACACCTTC. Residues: CAIAGTAYGYTF.